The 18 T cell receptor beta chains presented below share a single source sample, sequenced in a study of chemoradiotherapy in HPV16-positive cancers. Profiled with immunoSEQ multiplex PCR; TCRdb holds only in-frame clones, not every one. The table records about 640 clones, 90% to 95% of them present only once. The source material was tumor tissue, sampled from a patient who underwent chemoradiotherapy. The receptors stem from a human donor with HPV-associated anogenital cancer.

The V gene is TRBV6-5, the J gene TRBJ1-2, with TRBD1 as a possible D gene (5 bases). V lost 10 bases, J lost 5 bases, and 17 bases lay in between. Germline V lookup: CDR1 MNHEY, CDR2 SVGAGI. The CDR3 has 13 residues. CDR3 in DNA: TGTGCCACCGAAAGACTCCCAGGGTATGGCTACACCTTC. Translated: CATERLPGYGYTF.

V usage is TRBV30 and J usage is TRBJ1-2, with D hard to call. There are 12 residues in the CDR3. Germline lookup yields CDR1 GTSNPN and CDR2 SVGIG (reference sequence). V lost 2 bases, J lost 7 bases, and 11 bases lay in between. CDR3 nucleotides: TGTGCCTGGAGTCGGCAATCGGGTGGCTACACCTTC. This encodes CAWSRQSGGYTF.

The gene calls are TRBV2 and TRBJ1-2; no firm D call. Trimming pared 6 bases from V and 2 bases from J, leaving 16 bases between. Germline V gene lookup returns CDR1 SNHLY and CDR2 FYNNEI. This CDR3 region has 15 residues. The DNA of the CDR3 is TGTGCCAGCAGCTACGGGCCAGGAACGAACTATGGCTACACCTTC. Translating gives CASSYGPGTNYGYTF.

CDR3 sequence reads: CASSPRGAGGAYEQYF. The DNA of the CDR3 is TGTGCCAGCAGCCCCAGGGGGGCAGGGGGCGCATACGAGCAGTACTTC. The chain joins TRBV11-2 to TRBJ2-7, with TRBD1 identical over 8 bases. Trimming removed 5 bases from V and 4 bases from J; junction bases left unmatched: 13. This CDR3 spans 16 amino acids. From germline, CDR1 is SGHAT and CDR2 FQNNGV.

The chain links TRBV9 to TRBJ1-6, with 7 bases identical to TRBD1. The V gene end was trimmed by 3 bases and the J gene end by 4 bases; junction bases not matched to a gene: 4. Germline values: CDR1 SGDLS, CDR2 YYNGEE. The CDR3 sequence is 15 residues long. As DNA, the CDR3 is TGTGCCAGCAGCGAGGGGGCGATATATAATTCACCCCTCCACTTT. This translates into CASSEGAIYNSPLHF.

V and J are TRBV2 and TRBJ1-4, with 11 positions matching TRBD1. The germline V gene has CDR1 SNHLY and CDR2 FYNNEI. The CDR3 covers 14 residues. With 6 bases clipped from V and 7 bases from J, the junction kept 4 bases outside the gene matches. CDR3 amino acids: CASRAGTGGEKLFF. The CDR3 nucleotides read TGTGCCAGCAGAGCCGGGACAGGGGGTGAAAAACTGTTTTTT.

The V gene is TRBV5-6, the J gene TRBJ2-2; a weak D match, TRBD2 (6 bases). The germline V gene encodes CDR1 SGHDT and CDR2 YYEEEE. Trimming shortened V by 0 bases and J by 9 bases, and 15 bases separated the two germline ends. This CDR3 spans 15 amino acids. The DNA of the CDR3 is TGTGCCAGCAGCTTGGATGGACTACCCGATAGGGAGCTGTTTTTT. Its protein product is CASSLDGLPDRELFF. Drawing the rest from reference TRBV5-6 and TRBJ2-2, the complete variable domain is DAGVTQSPTHLIKTRGQQVTLRCSPKSGHDTVSWYQQALGQGPQFIFQYYEEEERQRGNFPDRFSGHQFPNYSSELNVNALLLGDSALYLCASSLDGLPDRELFFGEGSRLTVL.

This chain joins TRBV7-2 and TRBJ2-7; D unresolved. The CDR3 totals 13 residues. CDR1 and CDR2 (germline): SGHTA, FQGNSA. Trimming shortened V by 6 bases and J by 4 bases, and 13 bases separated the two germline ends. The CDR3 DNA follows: TGTGCCAGCAGGAGAAACTGGGGATACGAGCAGTACTTC. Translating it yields CASRRNWGYEQYF.

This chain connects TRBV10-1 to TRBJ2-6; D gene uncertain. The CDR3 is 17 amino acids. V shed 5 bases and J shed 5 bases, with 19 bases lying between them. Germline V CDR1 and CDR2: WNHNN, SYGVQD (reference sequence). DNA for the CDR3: TGCGCCAGCAGTTCGCAATTCGCACAAAGTCGGGCCAACGTCCTGACTTTC. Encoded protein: CASSSQFAQSRANVLTF.

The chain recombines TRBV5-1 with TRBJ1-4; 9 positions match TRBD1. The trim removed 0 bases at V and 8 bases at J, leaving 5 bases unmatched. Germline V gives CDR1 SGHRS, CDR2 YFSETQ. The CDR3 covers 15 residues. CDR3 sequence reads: CASSLDRGLEEKLFF. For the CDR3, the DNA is TGCGCCAGCAGCTTGGACAGGGGGCTCGAGGAAAAACTGTTTTTT.

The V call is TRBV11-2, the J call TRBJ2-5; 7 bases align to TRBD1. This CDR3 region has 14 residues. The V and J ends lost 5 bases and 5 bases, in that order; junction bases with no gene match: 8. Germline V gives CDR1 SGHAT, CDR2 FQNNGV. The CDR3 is CASSPPTGRETQYF. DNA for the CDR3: TGTGCCAGCAGCCCCCCGACAGGGCGCGAGACCCAGTACTTC.

CDR3 in amino acids: CASSLRVGTSGNTIYF. The DNA for the CDR3 is TGCGCCAGCAGCTTGCGTGTGGGAACTTCTGGAAACACCATATATTTT. The chain combines TRBV5-1 with TRBJ1-3, with no clear D. The germline V gene has CDR1 SGHRS and CDR2 YFSETQ. There are 16 residues in the CDR3. Trimming cost V 1 base and J 1 base, with 12 bases left between them.

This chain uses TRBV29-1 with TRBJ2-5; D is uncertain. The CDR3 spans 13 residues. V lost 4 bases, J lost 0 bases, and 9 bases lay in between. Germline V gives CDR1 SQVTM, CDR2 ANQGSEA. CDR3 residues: CSVADRYQETQYF. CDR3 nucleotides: TGCAGCGTTGCGGATCGGTACCAAGAGACCCAGTACTTC.

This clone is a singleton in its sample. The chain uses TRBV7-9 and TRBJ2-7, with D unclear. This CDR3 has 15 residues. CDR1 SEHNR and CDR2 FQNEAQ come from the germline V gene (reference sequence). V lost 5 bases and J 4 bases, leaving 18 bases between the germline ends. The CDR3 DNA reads TGTGCCAGCAGCCCCAACCGGGCCCTGACATACGAGCAGTACTTC. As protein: CASSPNRALTYEQYF.

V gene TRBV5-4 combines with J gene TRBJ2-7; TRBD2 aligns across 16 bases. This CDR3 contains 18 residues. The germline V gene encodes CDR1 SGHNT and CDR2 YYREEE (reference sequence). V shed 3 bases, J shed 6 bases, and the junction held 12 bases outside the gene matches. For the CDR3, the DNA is TGTGCCAGCAGCTCCTACACTACCGGGACTAGCGGGAGGGGCGAGCAGTACTTC. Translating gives CASSSYTTGTSGRGEQYF.

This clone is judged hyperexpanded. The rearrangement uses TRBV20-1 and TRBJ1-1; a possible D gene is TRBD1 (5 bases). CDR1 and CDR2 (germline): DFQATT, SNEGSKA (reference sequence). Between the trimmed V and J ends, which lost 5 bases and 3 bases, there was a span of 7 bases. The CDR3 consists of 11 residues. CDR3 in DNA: TGCAGTGCTGGGGGTTACACTGAAGCTTTCTTT. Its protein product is CSAGGYTEAFF.

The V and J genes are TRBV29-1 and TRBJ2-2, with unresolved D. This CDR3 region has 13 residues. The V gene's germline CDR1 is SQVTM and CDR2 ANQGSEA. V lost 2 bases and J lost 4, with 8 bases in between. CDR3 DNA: TGCAGCGTTGAAATGTCAGGCACCGGGGAGCTGTTTTTT. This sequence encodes CSVEMSGTGELFF.

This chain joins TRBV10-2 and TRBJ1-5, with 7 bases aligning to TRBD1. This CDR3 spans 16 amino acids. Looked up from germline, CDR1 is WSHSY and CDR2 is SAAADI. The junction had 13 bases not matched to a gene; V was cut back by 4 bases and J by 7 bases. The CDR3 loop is CASSVSAGGLRQPQHF. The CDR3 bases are TGCGCCAGCAGTGTCTCGGCAGGGGGACTACGGCAGCCCCAGCATTTT.